This T cell receptor beta chain was captured by sequencing in a study of post-analysis software for immune sequencing data. Turning to the study itself: Patients with relapsing-remitting, secondary progressive and progressive-relapsing multiple sclerosis courses were all represented.

Study results and limitations: The study found significantly lower normalized Chao1 diversity in multiple sclerosis patients than in controls. There were five TRBV segments more frequent in patients than controls, and TRBV5-6, TRBV5-1 and TRBV20-1 were among them.

The sample holds one count of this clonotype. Its target is not known. The J segment lost 10 bases and the V segment lost 4 bases, leaving 15 bases of the junction unmatched. This CDR3 has 14 residues. The germline V gene encodes CDR1 DFQATT and CDR2 SNEGSKA (reference sequence). Unique molecular identifiers had been added to the TCR beta cDNA libraries. Once about 0.85 to 11 million T cells were used, roughly 0.5 million cDNA molecules resulted. TCRdb re-derived calls from the PCR reads in MiXCR, one entry per CDR3 protein. Here the sample spans hundreds of thousands of distinct CDR3 sequences, just under 30% being singletons.

Sequencing input: blood. This clonotype originated in a girl aged 5-17 years with multiple sclerosis. The chain carries TRBV20-1 and TRBJ2-7; 8 bases agree with TRBD2. This CDR3 reads CSANTGTSGREQYF. Written as DNA, the CDR3 is TGCAGTGCTAATACCGGGACTAGTGGGAGGGAACAGTACTTC.